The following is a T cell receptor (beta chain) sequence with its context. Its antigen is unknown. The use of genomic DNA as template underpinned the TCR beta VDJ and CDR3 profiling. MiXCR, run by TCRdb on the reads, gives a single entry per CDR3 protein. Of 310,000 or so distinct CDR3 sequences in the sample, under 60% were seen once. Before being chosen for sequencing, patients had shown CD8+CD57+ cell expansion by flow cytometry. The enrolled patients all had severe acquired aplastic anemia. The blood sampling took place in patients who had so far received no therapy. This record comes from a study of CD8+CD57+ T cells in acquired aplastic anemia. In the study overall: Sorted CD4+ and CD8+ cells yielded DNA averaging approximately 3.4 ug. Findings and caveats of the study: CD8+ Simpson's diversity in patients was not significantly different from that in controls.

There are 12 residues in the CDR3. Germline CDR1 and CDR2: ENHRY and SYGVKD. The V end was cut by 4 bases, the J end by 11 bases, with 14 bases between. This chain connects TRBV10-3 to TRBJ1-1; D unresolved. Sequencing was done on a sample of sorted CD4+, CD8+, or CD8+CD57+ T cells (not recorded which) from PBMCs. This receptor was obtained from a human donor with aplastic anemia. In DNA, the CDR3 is TGTGCCATCAGTGGGGTAGGGATGCGGGCTTTCTTT. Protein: CAISGVGMRAFF.